A selection of T cell receptor beta chains follows, all from one sample in a study of OX40 agonist ivuxolimab in advanced cancers. Clones were sequenced by immunoSEQ multiplex PCR, and TCRdb holds only the in-frame ones, with some missing. The sample lists fewer than 40,000 clones, 74% occurring once. The source material was CD4+ or CD8+ T cells sorted from blood, sampled in a trial of the OX40 agonist ivuxolimab. The receptor source for this set is an adult with an advanced solid tumor such as melanoma, head and neck, liver or kidney cancer. The CDR3 runs from the conserved cysteine through the conserved F or W. The order of the fields is D gene, J gene, V gene, CDR3 length, clone size, CDR3 DNA, CDR3 protein. D genes are given only for firm matches. Size values are once, few and many counts, or a class for expanded clones, and some rows have none.

>.|TRBJ2-5|TRBV19|13|.
TGTGCCAGTAGCAGGGACCAACGGGAGACCCAGTACTTC
CASSRDQRETQYF
>.|TRBJ2-6|TRBV7-1|18|once
TGTGCCAGCAGCCCTGTGTGCAGAGGACAAAGTCGGGCCAACGTCCTGACTTTC
CASSPVCRGQSRANVLTF
>.|TRBJ1-3|TRBV4-2|14|.
TGTGCCAGCGGGCAGGACAACTCTGGAAACACCATATATTTT
CASGQDNSGNTIYF
>.|TRBJ1-6|TRBV2|16|.
TGTGCCAGCAGTGAGGTTGTGTTTCCCCGGGGTTCACCCCTCCACTTT
CASSEVVFPRGSPLHF
>.|TRBJ1-2|TRBV28|11|.
TGTGCCAGCAGTCCCAACTTGGGCTACACCTTC
CASSPNLGYTF
>.|TRBJ1-1|TRBV19|11|.
TGTGCCAGCAATCAGGGGTTTGAAGCTTTCTTT
CASNQGFEAFF
>.|TRBJ2-3|TRBV10-2|15|few
TGCGCCAGCAGCGGGGGACAGTTAAAGGCAGATACGCAGTATTTT
CASSGGQLKADTQYF
>TRBD2|TRBJ2-4|TRBV10-3|13|.
TGTGCCATCAGTGACGCTAGCGGAAACATTCAGTACTTC
CAISDASGNIQYF
>.|TRBJ1-3|TRBV28|15|.
TGTGCCAGCAGTCCCCCCCAGTTCACTGGAAACACCATATATTTT
CASSPPQFTGNTIYF
>TRBD1|TRBJ1-5|TRBV6-1|14|.
TGTGCCAGCAGTGCGGGACAGCGTTATCAGCCCCAGCATTTT
CASSAGQRYQPQHF
>.|TRBJ1-3|TRBV30|14|.
TGTGCCTGGAGTGTTTCAGGAAGGTGGAACACCATATATTTT
CAWSVSGRWNTIYF
>.|TRBJ1-2|TRBV2|14|.
TGTGCCAGCACCGAAAGTCCGACAGTCTATGGCTACACCTTC
CASTESPTVYGYTF
>TRBD1|TRBJ1-5|TRBV6-1|15|many
TGTGCCATCAGTGAGTTAGGACAGGGCAATCAGCCCCAGCATTTT
CAISELGQGNQPQHF
>.|TRBJ2-7|TRBV30|13|medium-sized
TGTGCCTGGAGTGTGGCCTCAGCCTACGAGCAGTACTTC
CAWSVASAYEQYF
>.|TRBJ2-1|TRBV4-1|13|once
TGCGCCAGCAGCCAAGAAGGGGAGCGGGAGCAGTTCTTC
CASSQEGEREQFF
>.|TRBJ2-7|TRBV5-1|15|.
TGCGCCAGCAGCTTACGGGGGCCAGCTTTAGACGAGCAGTACTTC
CASSLRGPALDEQYF
>.|TRBJ2-6|TRBV4-1|18|.
TGCGCCAGCAGCCAAGATCAGAACGCCTTCTCTGGGGCCAACGTCCTGACTTTC
CASSQDQNAFSGANVLTF
>.|TRBJ2-3|TRBV7-2|14|.
TGTGCCAGCAGCCTGGGACTTCCCACAGATACGCAGTATTTT
CASSLGLPTDTQYF
>TRBD1|TRBJ2-2|TRBV5-6|16|.
TGTGCCAGCAGCTTGGAGACAGGGGGCTGGACCGGGGAGCTGTTTTTT
CASSLETGGWTGELFF